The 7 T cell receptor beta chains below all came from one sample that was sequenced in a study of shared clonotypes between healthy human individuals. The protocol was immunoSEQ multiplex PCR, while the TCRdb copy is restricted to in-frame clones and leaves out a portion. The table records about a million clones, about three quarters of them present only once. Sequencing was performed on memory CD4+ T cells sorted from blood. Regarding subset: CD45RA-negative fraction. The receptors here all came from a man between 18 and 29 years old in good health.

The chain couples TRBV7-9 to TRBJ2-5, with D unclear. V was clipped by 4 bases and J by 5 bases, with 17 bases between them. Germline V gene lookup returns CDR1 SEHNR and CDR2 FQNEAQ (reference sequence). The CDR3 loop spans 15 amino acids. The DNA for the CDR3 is TGTGCCAGCAGCTCACCTAGGACGGGTGGGGAGACCCAGTACTTC. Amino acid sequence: CASSSPRTGGETQYF.

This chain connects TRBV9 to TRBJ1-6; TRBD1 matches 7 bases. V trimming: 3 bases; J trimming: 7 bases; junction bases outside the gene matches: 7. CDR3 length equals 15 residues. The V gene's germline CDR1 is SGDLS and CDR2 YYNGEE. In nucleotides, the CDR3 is TGTGCCAGCAGCGCTGGGGACAGATCCAATTCACCCCTCCACTTT. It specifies CASSAGDRSNSPLHF.

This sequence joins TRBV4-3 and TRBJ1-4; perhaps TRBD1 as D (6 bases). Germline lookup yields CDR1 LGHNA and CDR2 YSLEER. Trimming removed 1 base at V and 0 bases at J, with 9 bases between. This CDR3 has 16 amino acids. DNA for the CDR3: TGCGCCAGCAGCCAAGCCCAGGGGCCAACTAATGAAAAACTGTTTTTT. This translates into CASSQAQGPTNEKLFF.

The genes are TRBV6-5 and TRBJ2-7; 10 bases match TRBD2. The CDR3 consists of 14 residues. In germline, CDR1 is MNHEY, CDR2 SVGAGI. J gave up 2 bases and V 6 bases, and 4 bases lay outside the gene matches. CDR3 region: CASRIAGGAYEQYF. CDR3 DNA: TGTGCCAGCAGGATAGCGGGAGGCGCCTACGAGCAGTACTTC.

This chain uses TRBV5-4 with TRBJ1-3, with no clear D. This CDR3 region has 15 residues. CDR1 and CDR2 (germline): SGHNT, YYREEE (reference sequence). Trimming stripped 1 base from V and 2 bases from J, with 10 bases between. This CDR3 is CASSLSAGTGNTIYF. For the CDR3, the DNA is TGTGCCAGCAGCTTGTCCGCGGGAACTGGAAACACCATATATTTT.

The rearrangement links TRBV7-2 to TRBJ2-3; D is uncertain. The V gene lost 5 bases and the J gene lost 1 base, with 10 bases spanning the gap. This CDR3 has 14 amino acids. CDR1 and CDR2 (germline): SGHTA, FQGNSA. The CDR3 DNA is TGTGCCAGCAGCCGGTTCTACGGCACAGATACGCAGTATTTT. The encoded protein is CASSRFYGTDTQYF.

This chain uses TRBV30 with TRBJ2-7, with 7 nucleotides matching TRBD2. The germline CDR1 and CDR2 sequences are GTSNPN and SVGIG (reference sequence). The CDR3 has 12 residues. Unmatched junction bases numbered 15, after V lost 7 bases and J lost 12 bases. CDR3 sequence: CASKEQGTKLYF. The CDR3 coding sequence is TGTGCCTCGAAAGAACAAGGGACTAAGCTGTACTTC.